This T cell receptor (beta chain) was found in a study of blood T cell repertoires in COVID-19. Some clones are missing from TCRdb's copy, which holds only in-frame ones; the method was immunoSEQ multiplex PCR. The sample contains under 300,000 clones, over 85% of which appear only once. Trimming stripped 5 bases from V and 3 bases from J, with 10 bases between. The CDR3 runs 13 residues. Germline-derived CDR1 and CDR2 are SEHNR and FQNEAQ (reference sequence). The chain has TRBV7-9 and TRBJ1-2, with D hard to call. The sequenced material came from PBMCs or T cells enriched from blood (not recorded which). This TCR was recovered from a woman aged 60-75 years who had recovered from COVID-19. CDR3 nucleotide sequence: TGTGCCAGCAGCGAAGACTGGGACTATGGCTACACCTTC. Translating gives CASSEDWDYGYTF.